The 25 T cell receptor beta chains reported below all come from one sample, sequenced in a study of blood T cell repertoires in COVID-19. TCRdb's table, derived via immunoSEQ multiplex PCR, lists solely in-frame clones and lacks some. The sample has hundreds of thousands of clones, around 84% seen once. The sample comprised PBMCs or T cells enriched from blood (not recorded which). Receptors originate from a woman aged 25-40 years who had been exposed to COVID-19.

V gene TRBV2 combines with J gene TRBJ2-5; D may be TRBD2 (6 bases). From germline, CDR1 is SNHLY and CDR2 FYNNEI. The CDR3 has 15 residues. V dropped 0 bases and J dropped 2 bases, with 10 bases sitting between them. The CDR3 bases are TGTGCCAGCAGTGAAGCGCTCGGGGGTCAAGAGACCCAGTACTTC. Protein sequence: CASSEALGGQETQYF.

In nucleotides, the CDR3 is TGTGCCAGCAGCTTGGAGATGGGGAGCTCCTACGAGCAGTACTTC. Translated, it gives CASSLEMGSSYEQYF. The chain couples TRBV5-6 to TRBJ2-7, with D possibly TRBD2 on 5 matching bases. Germline CDR1 is SGHDT and CDR2 is YYEEEE. The CDR3 is 15 residues long. The V and J ends lost 0 bases and 0 bases respectively, with 10 bases between them.

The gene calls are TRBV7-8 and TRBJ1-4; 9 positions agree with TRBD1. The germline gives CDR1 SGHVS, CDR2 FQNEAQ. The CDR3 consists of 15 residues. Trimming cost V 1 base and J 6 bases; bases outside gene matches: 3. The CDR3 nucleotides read TGTGCCAGCAGCTTAGACGGACAGGGGTATGAAAAACTGTTTTTT. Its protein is CASSLDGQGYEKLFF.

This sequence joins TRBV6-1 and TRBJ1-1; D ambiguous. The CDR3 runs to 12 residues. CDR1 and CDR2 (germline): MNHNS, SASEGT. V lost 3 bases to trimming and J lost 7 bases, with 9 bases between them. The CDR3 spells CASSDWAYEAFF. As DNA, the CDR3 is TGTGCCAGCAGTGATTGGGCGTATGAAGCTTTCTTT.

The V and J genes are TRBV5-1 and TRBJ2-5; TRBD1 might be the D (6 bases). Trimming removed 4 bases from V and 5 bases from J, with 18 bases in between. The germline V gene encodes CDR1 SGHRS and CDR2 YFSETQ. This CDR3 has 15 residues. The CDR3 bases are TGCGCCAGCAGCACAACCTTAGACAGGTCTGAGACCCAGTACTTC. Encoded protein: CASSTTLDRSETQYF.

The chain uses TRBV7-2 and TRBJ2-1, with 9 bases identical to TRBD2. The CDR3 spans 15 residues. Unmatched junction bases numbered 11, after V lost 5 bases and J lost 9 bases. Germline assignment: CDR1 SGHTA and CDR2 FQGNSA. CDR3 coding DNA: TGTGCCAGCAGCCTAAAGGGGGGAGCGGGAGGTGAGCAGTTCTTC. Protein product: CASSLKGGAGGEQFF.

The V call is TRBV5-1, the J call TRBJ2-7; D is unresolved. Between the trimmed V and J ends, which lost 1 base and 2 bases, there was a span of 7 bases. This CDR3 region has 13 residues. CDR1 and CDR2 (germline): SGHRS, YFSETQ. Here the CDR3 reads CASSLLSAYEQYF. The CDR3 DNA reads TGCGCCAGCAGCTTGTTGTCAGCCTACGAGCAGTACTTC.

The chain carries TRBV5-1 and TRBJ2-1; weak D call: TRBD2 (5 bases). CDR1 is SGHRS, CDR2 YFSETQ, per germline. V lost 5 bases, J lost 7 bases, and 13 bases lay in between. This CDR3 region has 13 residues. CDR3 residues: CASRRESWNEQFF. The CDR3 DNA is TGCGCCAGCAGGAGGGAGAGCTGGAATGAGCAGTTCTTC.

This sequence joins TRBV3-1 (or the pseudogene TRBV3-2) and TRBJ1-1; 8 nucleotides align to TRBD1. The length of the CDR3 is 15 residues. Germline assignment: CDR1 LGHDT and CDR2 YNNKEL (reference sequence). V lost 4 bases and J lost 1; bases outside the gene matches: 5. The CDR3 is CASSLRTGSNTEAFF. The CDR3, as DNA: TGTGCCAGCAGCCTAAGGACAGGGTCGAACACTGAAGCTTTCTTT.

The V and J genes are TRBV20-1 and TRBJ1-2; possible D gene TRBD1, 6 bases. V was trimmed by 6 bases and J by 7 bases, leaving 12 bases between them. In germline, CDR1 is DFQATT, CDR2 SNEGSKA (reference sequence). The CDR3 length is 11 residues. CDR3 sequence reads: CSATGPAGYTF. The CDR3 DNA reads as TGCAGTGCAACAGGGCCGGCTGGCTACACCTTC.

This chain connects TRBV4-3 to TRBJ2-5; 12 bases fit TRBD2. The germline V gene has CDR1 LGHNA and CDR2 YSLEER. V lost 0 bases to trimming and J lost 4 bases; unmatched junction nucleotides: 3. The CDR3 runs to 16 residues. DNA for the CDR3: TGCGCCAGCAGCCAAGAGCTGACTAGCGGGGGAGAGACCCAGTACTTC. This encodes CASSQELTSGGETQYF.

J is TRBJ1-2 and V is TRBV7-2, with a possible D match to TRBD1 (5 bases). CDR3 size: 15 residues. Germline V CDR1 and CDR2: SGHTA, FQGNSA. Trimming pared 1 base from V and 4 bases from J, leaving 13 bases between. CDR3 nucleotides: TGTGCCAGCAGCTTAGAGGTCAGGGCACCCTATGGCTACACCTTC. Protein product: CASSLEVRAPYGYTF. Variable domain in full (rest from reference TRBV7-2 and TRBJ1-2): GAGVSQSPSNKVTEKGKDVELRCDPISGHTALYWYRQSLGQGLEFLIYFQGNSAPDKSGLPSDRFSAERTGGSVSTLTIQRTQQEDSAVYLCASSLEVRAPYGYTFGSGTRLTVV.

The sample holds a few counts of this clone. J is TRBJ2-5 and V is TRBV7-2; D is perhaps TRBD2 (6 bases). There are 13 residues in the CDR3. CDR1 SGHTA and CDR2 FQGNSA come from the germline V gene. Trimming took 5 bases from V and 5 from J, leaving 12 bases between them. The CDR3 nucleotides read TGTGCCAGCAGCAAGACTAGGTCGGAGACCCAGTACTTC. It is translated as CASSKTRSETQYF.

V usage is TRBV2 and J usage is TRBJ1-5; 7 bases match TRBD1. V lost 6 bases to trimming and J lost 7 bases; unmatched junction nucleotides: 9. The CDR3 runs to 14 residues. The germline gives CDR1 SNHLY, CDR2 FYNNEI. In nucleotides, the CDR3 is TGTGCCAGCAGGGTCGGGACAGCTTTACAGCCCCAGCATTTT. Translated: CASRVGTALQPQHF.

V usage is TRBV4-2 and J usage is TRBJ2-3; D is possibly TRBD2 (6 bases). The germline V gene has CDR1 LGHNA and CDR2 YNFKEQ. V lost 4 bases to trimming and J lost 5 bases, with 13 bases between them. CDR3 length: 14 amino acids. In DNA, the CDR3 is TGTGCCAGCAGCCCGCGACTAGTTATAGATACGCAGTATTTT. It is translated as CASSPRLVIDTQYF.

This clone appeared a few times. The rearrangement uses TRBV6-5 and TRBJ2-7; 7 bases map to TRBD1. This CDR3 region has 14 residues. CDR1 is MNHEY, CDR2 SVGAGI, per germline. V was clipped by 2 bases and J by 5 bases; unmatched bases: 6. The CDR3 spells CASSYMQGVHEQYF. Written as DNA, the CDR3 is TGTGCCAGCAGTTACATGCAGGGGGTCCACGAGCAGTACTTC.

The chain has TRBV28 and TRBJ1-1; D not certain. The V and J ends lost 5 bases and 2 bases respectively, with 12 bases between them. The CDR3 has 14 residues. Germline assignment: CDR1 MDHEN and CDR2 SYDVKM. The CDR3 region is CASSPTDYNTEAFF. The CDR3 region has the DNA TGTGCCAGCAGTCCCACAGATTATAACACTGAAGCTTTCTTT.

CDR3 DNA: TGTGCCAGCAGCGTAGCTAGCCTAGCGGGGACCTACGAGCAGTACTTC. This codes for CASSVASLAGTYEQYF. The J gene is TRBJ2-7, the V gene TRBV9; 9 bases align to TRBD2. CDR3 size: 16 residues. Per the germline V gene, CDR1 is SGDLS and CDR2 is YYNGEE. J lost 2 bases, V lost 0 bases, and 6 bases had no gene match.

CDR3 in amino acids: CAWSGEGNSPLHF. The CDR3 DNA is TGTGCCTGGAGTGGAGAGGGAAATTCACCCCTCCACTTT. V gene TRBV30 combines with J gene TRBJ1-6; unclear D gene. V dropped 1 base and J dropped 7 bases, with 8 bases sitting between them. This CDR3 is 13 amino acids long. Germline CDR1 and CDR2: GTSNPN and SVGIG (reference sequence).

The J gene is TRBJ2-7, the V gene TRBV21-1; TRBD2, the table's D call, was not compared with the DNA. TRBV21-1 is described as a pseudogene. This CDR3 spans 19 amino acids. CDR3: CASSIMRGQVLAGVYEQYF. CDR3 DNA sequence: TGTGCCAGCAGCATAATGAGGGGGCAAGTATTAGCGGGAGTCTACGAGCAGTACTTC.

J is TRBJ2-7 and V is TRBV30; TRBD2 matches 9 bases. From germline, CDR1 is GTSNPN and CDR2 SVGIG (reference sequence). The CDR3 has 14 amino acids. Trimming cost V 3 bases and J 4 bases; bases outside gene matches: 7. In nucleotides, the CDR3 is TGTGCCTGGAGCCCGGGACTAGCTGGGTACGAGCAGTACTTC. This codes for CAWSPGLAGYEQYF. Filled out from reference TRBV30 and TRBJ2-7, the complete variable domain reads SQTIHQWPATLVQPVGSPLSLECTVEGTSNPNLYWYRQAAGRGLQLLFYSVGIGQISSEVPQNLSASRPQDRQFILSSKKLLLSDSGFYLCAWSPGLAGYEQYFGPGTRLTVT.

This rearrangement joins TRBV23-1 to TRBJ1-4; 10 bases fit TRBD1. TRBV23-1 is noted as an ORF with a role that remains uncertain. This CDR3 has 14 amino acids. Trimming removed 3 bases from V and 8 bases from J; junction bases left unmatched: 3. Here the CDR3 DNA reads TGCGCCAGCAGTCAGACAGGGGGCAAGGAAAAACTGTTTTTT. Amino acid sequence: CASSQTGGKEKLFF.

The CDR3 nucleotides are TGTGCCAGTAGTCGTCCACAGGGTGGGAATGAAAAACTGTTTTTT. This translates into CASSRPQGGNEKLFF. The chain combines TRBV19 with TRBJ1-4; D perhaps matches TRBD1 (6 bases). The V and J ends lost 5 bases and 5 bases respectively, with 15 bases between them. Germline values: CDR1 LNHDA, CDR2 SQIVND (reference sequence). The CDR3 covers 15 residues.

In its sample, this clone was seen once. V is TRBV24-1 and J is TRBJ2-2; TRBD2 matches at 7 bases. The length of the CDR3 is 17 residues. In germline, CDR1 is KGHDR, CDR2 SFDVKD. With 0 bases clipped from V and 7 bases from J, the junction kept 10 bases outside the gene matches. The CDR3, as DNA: TGTGCCACCAGTGATTTGAGAGCGGGGTGGGGGATCGGGGAGCTGTTTTTT. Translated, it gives CATSDLRAGWGIGELFF.

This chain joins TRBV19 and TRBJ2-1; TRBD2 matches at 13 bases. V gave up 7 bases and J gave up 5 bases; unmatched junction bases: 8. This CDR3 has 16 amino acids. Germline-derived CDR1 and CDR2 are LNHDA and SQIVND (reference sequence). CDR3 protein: CASTTSGGDRNNEQFF. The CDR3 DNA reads TGTGCCAGTACCACTAGCGGGGGGGATCGGAACAATGAGCAGTTCTTC.